The 31 T cell receptor beta chains below come from one sample, sequenced in a study of cytomegalovirus exposure and HLA in healthy donors. The PCR made use of 60 Vbeta and 13 Jbeta primers. The data were produced by immunoSEQ multiplex PCR, yet TCRdb's version contains in-frame clones alone and is incomplete. The repertoire holds about 140,000 clones, with around 90% as singletons. Sequences were obtained from PBMCs. The receptor set was obtained from a woman in her thirties or forties in good health and CMV-seronegative.

This clone occurred a few times. J is TRBJ1-4 and V is TRBV4-3, with D possibly matching TRBD1 (6 bases). CDR1 is LGHNA, CDR2 YSLEER, per germline. The ends were cut back, 0 bases at V and 11 bases at J, with 13 bases in the middle. CDR3 size: 14 residues. The CDR3, as DNA: TGCGCCAGCAGCCAAGACGGAACCACAGGGAAACTGTTTTTT. This encodes CASSQDGTTGKLFF.

The rearrangement uses TRBV4-2 and TRBJ1-2; D gene uncertain. The length of the CDR3 is 15 residues. V was shortened by 0 bases and J by 2 bases, with 10 bases between the two germline ends. CDR1 and CDR2 from the germline V gene are LGHNA and YNFKEQ. The CDR3 nucleotides are TGTGCCAGCAGCCAAGATTGGCAGGCCAACTATGGCTACACCTTC. This encodes CASSQDWQANYGYTF.

J is TRBJ2-7 and V is TRBV29-1, with D possibly TRBD1 on 6 matching bases. CDR3 size: 13 residues. Trimming stripped 4 bases from V and 0 bases from J, with 10 bases between. CDR1 and CDR2 (germline): SQVTM, ANQGSEA. This CDR3 reads CSVARGSSYEQYF. CDR3 sequence (DNA): TGCAGCGTTGCTAGGGGGAGCTCCTACGAGCAGTACTTC.

The chain joins TRBV28 to TRBJ1-2; TRBD1 aligns across 9 bases. The germline V gene has CDR1 MDHEN and CDR2 SYDVKM. CDR3 length: 17 amino acids. J gave up 6 bases and V 3 bases, and 14 bases lay outside the gene matches. The CDR3 DNA sequence: TGTGCCAGCAGTTTCCCCCTCGGACAGGGGTGGATTAATGGCTACACCTTC. Its translation: CASSFPLGQGWINGYTF.

This clone appeared a few times. The rearrangement links TRBV5-1 to TRBJ2-5; D perhaps matches TRBD1 (6 bases). V lost 3 bases to trimming and J lost 4 bases, with 16 bases between them. There are 15 residues in the CDR3. CDR1 is SGHRS and CDR2 is YFSETQ in the germline V gene. The CDR3, as DNA: TGCGCCAGCAGCTCCAATCAGGGGCCCCCAGAGACCCAGTACTTC. Its translation is CASSSNQGPPETQYF.

The genes are TRBV6-5 and TRBJ2-7; 7 bases are shared with TRBD1. J gave up 9 bases and V 2 bases, and 10 bases lay outside the gene matches. This CDR3 spans 14 amino acids. Germline V gene lookup returns CDR1 MNHEY and CDR2 SVGAGI. CDR3 sequence reads: CASSYRGPGDVQYF. The CDR3 DNA sequence: TGTGCCAGCAGTTACAGGGGGCCAGGGGACGTGCAGTACTTC.

The CDR3 coding sequence is TGTGCCAGCAGCTTAGCGGCCCTGAACACCGGGGAGCTGTTTTTT. This translates into CASSLAALNTGELFF. V usage is TRBV7-9 and J usage is TRBJ2-2, with D hard to call. Germline V lookup: CDR1 SEHNR, CDR2 FQNEAQ (reference sequence). The CDR3 totals 15 residues. V gave up 0 bases and J gave up 1 base, with 6 bases separating them.

This chain uses TRBV7-2 with TRBJ2-1, with 12 bases that match TRBD2. There are 18 residues in the CDR3. Germline values: CDR1 SGHTA, CDR2 FQGNSA. Trimming at V came to 4 bases and at J to 5 bases, leaving 12 bases not matched to a gene. This CDR3 is CASSSRLAGAPPDNEQFF. The CDR3 DNA reads TGTGCCAGCAGCTCCAGACTAGCGGGGGCACCACCCGACAATGAGCAGTTCTTC.

V gene TRBV7-2 combines with J gene TRBJ1-5; D possibly corresponds to TRBD1 (5 bases). The CDR3 is 14 residues long. Germline CDR1 is SGHTA and CDR2 is FQGNSA. Trimming left V 5 bases short and J 4 bases short, with 12 bases between. The CDR3 DNA reads TGTGCCAGCAGCCTGGGGCACAGGAATCAGCCCCAGCATTTT. Protein sequence: CASSLGHRNQPQHF.

As to this clone: Other DNA sequences in this specimen translate into the identical CDR3. The J gene is TRBJ2-3, the V gene TRBV5-4; 8 nucleotides agree with TRBD2. V was pared by 0 bases and J by 3 bases, with 3 bases of the junction left unmatched. This CDR3 comprises 15 residues. Germline-derived CDR1 and CDR2 are SGHNT and YYREEE (reference sequence). Here the CDR3 reads CASSLGLAGTDTQYF. The CDR3 nucleotides are TGTGCCAGCAGCTTGGGCCTAGCGGGTACAGATACGCAGTATTTT. Full variable domain (missing parts from reference TRBV5-4 and TRBJ2-3): ETGVTQSPTHLIKTRGQQVTLRCSSQSGHNTVSWYQQALGQGPQFIFQYYREEENGRGNFPPRFSGLQFPNYSSELNVNALELDDSALYLCASSLGLAGTDTQYFGPGTRLTVL.

This clone occurred a few times. The chain uses TRBV5-7 and TRBJ1-5; D possibly corresponds to TRBD1 (5 bases). TRBV5-7 is recorded as an ORF, its role being uncertain. The V end lost 6 bases, the J end lost 4 bases, and 17 bases lay between the germline ends. This CDR3 region has 15 residues. The CDR3 reads CASKTGGIGNQPQHF. The CDR3, as DNA: TGTGCCAGCAAAACCGGGGGAATTGGGAATCAGCCCCAGCATTTT.

This chain links TRBV9 with TRBJ2-1; 10 bases align to TRBD1. Germline CDR1 SGDLS, CDR2 YYNGEE. Trimming removed 4 bases from V and 3 bases from J; junction bases left unmatched: 7. The CDR3 extends over 16 amino acids. As DNA, the CDR3 is TGTGCCAGCAGCTTTAGGGGGACAGGGGTCTACAATGAGCAGTTCTTC. The encoded protein is CASSFRGTGVYNEQFF.

The V call is TRBV9, the J call TRBJ2-7; 8 bases are shared with TRBD2. The CDR3 covers 14 residues. The germline V gene has CDR1 SGDLS and CDR2 YYNGEE. The trim removed 3 bases at V and 0 bases at J, leaving 2 bases unmatched. CDR3 amino acids: CASSAGTSSYEQYF. CDR3 sequence (DNA): TGTGCCAGCAGCGCCGGGACTAGCTCCTACGAGCAGTACTTC.

This clone was observed a few times. The rearrangement joins TRBV11-3 to TRBJ2-1, with D unresolved. This CDR3 has 12 amino acids. V gave up 1 base and J gave up 6 bases, with 4 bases separating them. Germline values: CDR1 SGHNT, CDR2 YENEEA. As DNA, the CDR3 is TGTGCCAGCAGCTTAGCGGGCAATGAGCAGTTCTTC. This sequence encodes CASSLAGNEQFF.

This rearrangement joins TRBV11-2 to TRBJ2-5; D gene unclear. The V and J ends lost 4 bases and 0 bases respectively, with 3 bases between them. CDR1 is SGHAT, CDR2 FQNNGV, per germline. The CDR3 has 12 residues. The CDR3 coding sequence is TGTGCCAGCAGCTCCAACCAAGAGACCCAGTACTTC. Its protein product is CASSSNQETQYF. The full variable domain, completed using reference TRBV11-2 and TRBJ2-5, is EAGVAQSPRYKIIEKRQSVAFWCNPISGHATLYWYQQILGQGPKLLIQFQNNGVVDDSQLPKDRFSAERLKGVDSTLKIQPAKLEDSAVYLCASSSNQETQYFGPGTRLLVL.

The gene calls are TRBV30 and TRBJ2-7, with a tentative D call TRBD2 (6 bases). CDR3 length: 13 residues. The germline CDR1 and CDR2 sequences are GTSNPN and SVGIG (reference sequence). Trimming took 2 bases from V and 2 from J, leaving 10 bases between them. CDR3 residues: CAWSWAGTYEQYF. CDR3 nucleotide sequence: TGTGCCTGGAGTTGGGCGGGGACCTACGAGCAGTACTTC.

The V gene is TRBV5-1, the J gene TRBJ1-3, with a possible D match to TRBD1 (5 bases). With 1 base removed from V and 4 bases from J, the gap between germline ends came to 12 bases. This CDR3 comprises 15 residues. Looked up from germline, CDR1 is SGHRS and CDR2 is YFSETQ. CDR3 protein: CASSLRGREGNTIYF. In nucleotides, the CDR3 is TGCGCCAGCAGCTTGAGAGGCAGGGAAGGAAACACCATATATTTT.

This chain links TRBV5-1 with TRBJ1-2; TRBD1 is a possible D gene (5 bases). The germline gives CDR1 SGHRS, CDR2 YFSETQ. The CDR3 sequence is 16 residues long. Trimming removed 3 bases from V and 3 bases from J, with 18 bases in between. This CDR3 is CASSSVGARGHYGYTF. The CDR3 DNA is TGCGCCAGCAGCTCTGTAGGGGCGAGAGGCCACTATGGCTACACCTTC.

CDR3 sequence reads: CASSSTSGSKQFF. The DNA for the CDR3 is TGTGCCAGCAGCTCGACTAGCGGGAGTAAGCAGTTCTTC. This chain connects TRBV7-9 to TRBJ2-1, with 12 bases matching TRBD2. Per germline, CDR1 SEHNR and CDR2 FQNEAQ (reference sequence). CDR3 length equals 13 residues. With V trimmed by 4 bases and J by 11 bases, 3 bases remained unmatched.

This clone was picked up a small number of times. This sequence joins TRBV28 and TRBJ2-7, with D possibly TRBD2 on 5 matching bases. Germline CDR1 MDHEN, CDR2 SYDVKM. V shed 6 bases and J shed 0 bases, with 12 bases lying between them. There are 14 residues in the CDR3. The CDR3 loop reads CASRSGAPSYEQYF. For the CDR3, the DNA is TGTGCCAGCAGGAGCGGAGCCCCCTCCTACGAGCAGTACTTC.

This clone was seen a few times. The chain joins TRBV19 to TRBJ2-7, with TRBD1 matching over 8 bases. The CDR3 consists of 14 residues. From germline, CDR1 is LNHDA and CDR2 SQIVND (reference sequence). The V and J ends lost 3 bases and 5 bases, in that order; junction bases with no gene match: 6. CDR3 residues: CASSMPRTGHEQYF. DNA for the CDR3: TGTGCCAGTAGTATGCCACGGACAGGGCACGAGCAGTACTTC.

This chain links TRBV2 with TRBJ2-5; the match to TRBD1 covers 10 bases. The J call could be wrong; TRBJ2-7 is a better fit for the DNA end. The CDR3 extends over 19 amino acids. The V gene's germline CDR1 is SNHLY and CDR2 FYNNEI. CDR3 region: CASSGSTRGPGQGSYEQYF. The CDR3 nucleotides read TGTGCCAGCAGTGGCTCCACGAGGGGACCGGGACAGGGGTCCTACGAGCAGTACTTC.

The J gene is TRBJ1-2, the V gene TRBV29-1; D not resolved. CDR1 and CDR2 (germline): SQVTM, ANQGSEA. The CDR3 is 14 amino acids. V dropped 1 base and J dropped 4 bases, with 13 bases sitting between them. DNA for the CDR3: TGCAGCGTTGAAGGTGACGCGGGTCCCTATGGCTACACCTTC. Translation: CSVEGDAGPYGYTF.

The chain links TRBV4-3 to TRBJ2-7, with 11 bases fitting TRBD1. The junction had 5 bases not matched to a gene; V was cut back by 5 bases and J by 5 bases. Germline V gene lookup returns CDR1 LGHNA and CDR2 YSLEER. The CDR3 loop spans 14 amino acids. The CDR3 here is CASSWGQGDHEQYF. The CDR3 bases are TGCGCCAGCAGCTGGGGACAGGGGGACCACGAGCAGTACTTC.

This chain links TRBV19 with TRBJ1-2, with a possible D match to TRBD1 (5 bases). The CDR3 runs 14 residues. V was cut by 5 bases and J by 1 base, with 11 bases left in between. Germline V gene sequence: CDR1 LNHDA, CDR2 SQIVND (reference sequence). The CDR3, as DNA: TGTGCCAGTAGTTCTCCCGACAGTAACTATGGCTACACCTTC. Its protein product is CASSSPDSNYGYTF.

The chain links TRBV7-6 to TRBJ2-5; 9 bases are a match to TRBD2. J lost 6 bases, V lost 4 bases, and 6 bases had no gene match. The CDR3 has 14 residues. Germline V CDR1 and CDR2: SGHVS, FNYEAQ. The CDR3 loop reads CASSSAGGAKTQYF. CDR3 nucleotide sequence: TGTGCCAGCAGCTCCGCGGGGGGGGCCAAGACCCAGTACTTC.

The J gene is TRBJ2-5, the V gene TRBV5-4, with D possibly being TRBD1 (5 bases). Germline V lookup: CDR1 SGHNT, CDR2 YYREEE (reference sequence). The CDR3 totals 15 residues. V was cut by 0 bases and J by 3 bases, with 12 bases left in between. CDR3: CASSLVGLGEETQYF. In DNA, the CDR3 is TGTGCCAGCAGCTTGGTGGGCCTAGGGGAAGAGACCCAGTACTTC. Drawing the rest from reference TRBV5-4 and TRBJ2-5, the complete variable domain is ETGVTQSPTHLIKTRGQQVTLRCSSQSGHNTVSWYQQALGQGPQFIFQYYREEENGRGNFPPRFSGLQFPNYSSELNVNALELDDSALYLCASSLVGLGEETQYFGPGTRLLVL.

The V and J genes are TRBV6-5 and TRBJ2-7, with 8 bases lining up with TRBD1. The CDR3 extends over 14 amino acids. CDR1 MNHEY and CDR2 SVGAGI come from the germline V gene. Germline trimming cut 6 bases from V and 3 bases from J; bases unmatched to any gene: 7. CDR3 sequence reads: CASRMTGANYEQYF. CDR3 nucleotides: TGTGCCAGCAGGATGACAGGGGCGAACTACGAGCAGTACTTC.

The rearrangement links TRBV11-3 to TRBJ1-4; 10 bases match TRBD1. Trimming cost V 4 bases and J 6 bases; bases outside gene matches: 17. This CDR3 is 19 amino acids long. The germline V gene encodes CDR1 SGHNT and CDR2 YENEEA. CDR3 sequence: CASSSSGTGEYSGDEKLFF. CDR3 sequence (DNA): TGTGCCAGCAGCTCCTCCGGGACAGGGGAATACTCGGGTGATGAAAAACTGTTTTTT. The complete variable domain, with remaining parts taken from reference TRBV11-3 and TRBJ1-4, reads EAGVVQSPRYKIIEKKQPVAFWCNPISGHNTLYWYLQNLGQGPELLIRYENEEAVDDSQLPKDRFSAERLKGVDSTLKIQPAELGDSAVYLCASSSSGTGEYSGDEKLFFGSGTQLSVL.

The V call is TRBV7-2, the J call TRBJ2-1, with TRBD2 matching 11 bases. CDR3 size: 16 residues. V was pared by 1 base and J by 6 bases, with 5 bases of the junction left unmatched. Germline lookup yields CDR1 SGHTA and CDR2 FQGNSA. In DNA form, the CDR3 reads TGTGCCAGCAGCTTAGTATCACTAGCGGGAGCCAATGAGCAGTTCTTC. Residues: CASSLVSLAGANEQFF.

The chain uses TRBV11-2 and TRBJ2-1; 7 bases fit TRBD2. Germline values: CDR1 SGHAT, CDR2 FQNNGV. The CDR3 is 15 residues long. V was clipped by 5 bases and J by 0 bases; unmatched bases: 4. CDR3 sequence (DNA): TGTGCCAGCAGCGGGGGGGGTAGCTCCTACAATGAGCAGTTCTTC. Protein product: CASSGGGSSYNEQFF.